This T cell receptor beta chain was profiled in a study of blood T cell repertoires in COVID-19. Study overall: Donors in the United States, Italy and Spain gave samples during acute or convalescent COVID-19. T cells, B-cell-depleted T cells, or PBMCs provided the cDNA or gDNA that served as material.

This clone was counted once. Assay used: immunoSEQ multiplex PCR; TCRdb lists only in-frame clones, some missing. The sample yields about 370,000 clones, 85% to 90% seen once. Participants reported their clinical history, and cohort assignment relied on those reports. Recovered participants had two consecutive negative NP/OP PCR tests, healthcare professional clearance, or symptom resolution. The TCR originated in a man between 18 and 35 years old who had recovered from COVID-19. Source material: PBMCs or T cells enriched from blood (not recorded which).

This chain's CDR3 is CASSLGPPGRNTEAFF. The CDR3 DNA is TGTGCCAGCAGCTTAGGTCCCCCAGGCCGGAACACTGAAGCTTTCTTT. V gene TRBV7-6 combines with J gene TRBJ1-1, with D uncertain. V was cut by 1 base and J by 1 base, with 13 bases left in between. Germline loops: CDR1 SGHVS, CDR2 FNYEAQ. This CDR3 is 16 amino acids long.